The 30 T cell receptor beta chains below come from one sample, sequenced in a study of T-cell reconstitution after alpha-beta-depleted transplantation in children listed by TCRdb under 2016. The library was produced with PCR. TCRdb names Illumina HiSeq 2500 as the instrument used. TCR library preparation used molecular barcoding, with unique molecular identifiers applied to normalize quantification of the TCRbeta repertoire. TCRdb reprocessed the public reads (quality trimming at Q25 with fastp, clone calling with MiXCR) and kept in-frame beta chains. Each CDR3 protein appears once, grouped with its most common genes and DNA. The sample contains about 230,000 distinct CDR3 sequences, over 9.5% of them found a single time. About 4.9% of the sample is held by the ten biggest clonotypes. Sequenced here: PBMCs from the stem cell graft donor, sampled from the stem cell graft. These TCRs come from a human donor who donated a stem cell graft to a child with SCID.

The sample holds many counts of this clonotype. The rearrangement joins TRBV5-5 to TRBJ1-1, with a tentative D call TRBD1 (5 bases). Germline CDR1 SGHKS, CDR2 YYEKEE (reference sequence). Trimming pared 1 base from V and 4 bases from J, leaving 14 bases between. The CDR3 extends over 15 amino acids. Here the CDR3 DNA reads TGTGCCAGCAGCTTGTCAGGATCTGGGGGCACTGAAGCTTTCTTT. Its translation is CASSLSGSGGTEAFF.

This clonotype came up many times. The J gene is TRBJ1-2, the V gene TRBV25-1; D gene ambiguous. This CDR3 contains 13 residues. Deletions cut 3 bases from V and 1 base from J, with 6 bases between. Per the germline V gene, CDR1 is MGHDK and CDR2 is SYGVNS. The CDR3 sequence is CASSDAGNYGYTF. The CDR3 DNA is TGTGCCAGCAGTGACGCGGGTAACTATGGCTACACCTTC.

This clonotype was picked up many times. V gene TRBV7-2 combines with J gene TRBJ2-3, with unresolved D. The CDR3 contains 14 residues. Trimming took 3 bases from V and 2 from J, leaving 9 bases between them. Germline V gene sequence: CDR1 SGHTA, CDR2 FQGNSA. CDR3 sequence: CASSFASHTDTQYF. In DNA form, the CDR3 reads TGTGCCAGCAGCTTCGCCAGTCACACAGATACGCAGTATTTT.

This clonotype occurred many times. The J gene is TRBJ2-1, the V gene TRBV7-9; the D gene is possibly TRBD1 (6 bases). This CDR3 is 12 amino acids long. Trimming took off 5 bases at V and 10 bases at J, with 12 bases between the two ends. Per the germline V gene, CDR1 is SEHNR and CDR2 is FQNEAQ (reference sequence). This CDR3 reads CASSTSDREQFF. DNA of the CDR3: TGTGCCAGCAGCACCTCTGACAGGGAGCAGTTCTTC. Complete variable domain (other parts from reference TRBV7-9 and TRBJ2-1): DTGVSQNPRHKITKRGQNVTFRCDPISEHNRLYWYRQTLGQGPEFLTYFQNEAQLEKSRLLSDRFSAERPKGSFSTLEIQRTEQGDSAMYLCASSTSDREQFFGPGTRLTVL.

This clonotype was recorded many times. CDR3 amino acids: CAILDRERANYGYTF. The CDR3 region has the DNA TGTGCCATCCTCGACAGGGAAAGGGCTAACTATGGCTACACCTTC. The gene calls are TRBV10-3 and TRBJ1-2; TRBD1 matches 7 bases. Germline V gene sequence: CDR1 ENHRY, CDR2 SYGVKD. This CDR3 comprises 15 residues. The V and J ends lost 8 bases and 0 bases, in that order; junction bases with no gene match: 9.

This clonotype was counted many times. The J gene is TRBJ1-5, the V gene TRBV4-1, with D possibly being TRBD1 (6 bases). This CDR3 comprises 16 residues. Trimming pared 0 bases from V and 11 bases from J, leaving 20 bases between. The germline V gene encodes CDR1 MGHRA and CDR2 YSYEKL. This chain's CDR3 is CASSQDPTLAGTTQHF. The CDR3, as DNA: TGCGCCAGCAGCCAAGACCCTACCCTCGCCGGGACAACCCAGCATTTT.

In its sample, this clonotype was seen many times. The chain joins TRBV5-1 to TRBJ1-1, with no clear D. The CDR3 is made up of 13 amino acids. Trimming removed 9 bases at V and 3 bases at J, with 15 bases between. Germline loops: CDR1 SGHRS, CDR2 YFSETQ. The CDR3 spells CATGFSRDTEAFF. CDR3 sequence (DNA): TGCGCCACCGGGTTTTCCCGCGACACTGAAGCTTTCTTT.

This clonotype showed up many times. The chain employs TRBV7-2 and TRBJ1-5, with D unresolved. The germline CDR1 and CDR2 sequences are SGHTA and FQGNSA. There are 15 residues in the CDR3. V was shortened by 4 bases and J by 2 bases, with 12 bases between the two germline ends. The CDR3 sequence is CASSSEAFRNQPQHF. CDR3 DNA: TGTGCCAGCAGCTCGGAGGCGTTTCGCAATCAGCCCCAGCATTTT.

In its sample, this clonotype was seen a few times. The junction departs from germline at one end; a sequencing error may be responsible. This chain joins TRBV5-1 and TRBJ1-2, with 9 bases identical to TRBD1. This CDR3 region has 15 residues. The V gene's germline CDR1 is SGHRS and CDR2 YFSETQ. CDR3 bases: TGCGCCAGCAGCTCCCGGACAGGGGCGGGCTATGGCGACACCTTC. This codes for CASSSRTGAGYGDTF. Complete variable domain (other parts from reference TRBV5-1 and TRBJ1-2): KAGVTQTPRYLIKTRGQQVTLSCSPISGHRSVSWYQQTPGQGLQFLFEYFSETQRNKGNFPGRFSGRQFSNSRSEMNVSTLELGDSALYLCASSSRTGAGYGDTFGSGTRLTVV.

This clonotype occurred many times. This chain connects TRBV20-1 to TRBJ2-1, with D unresolved. Germline V gene lookup returns CDR1 DFQATT and CDR2 SNEGSKA (reference sequence). The CDR3 runs to 14 residues. Trimming pared 3 bases from V and 4 bases from J, leaving 13 bases between. The CDR3 sequence is CSASTSFLYNEQFF. CDR3 sequence (DNA): TGCAGTGCTAGCACTTCCTTCCTTTACAATGAGCAGTTCTTC.

This clonotype was counted ten times or more. The V call is TRBV20-1, the J call TRBJ1-1; possibly TRBD1 for D (5 bases). The CDR3 covers 15 residues. The V gene's germline CDR1 is DFQATT and CDR2 SNEGSKA (reference sequence). V was trimmed by 5 bases and J by 1 base, leaving 17 bases between them. The CDR3: CSAGTGKLSNTEAFF. The CDR3 region has the DNA TGCAGTGCTGGGACTGGCAAACTGTCGAACACTGAAGCTTTCTTT.

Comment on this clonotype: A single base separates this from a much larger clone, so it may be a read error. This chain uses TRBV5-1 with TRBJ1-1; D is possibly TRBD1 (5 bases). V shed 0 bases and J shed 6 bases, with 15 bases lying between them. CDR1 is SGHRS, CDR2 YFSETQ, per germline. The CDR3 length is 15 residues. CDR3 loop: CASSLAGTGVSEAFF. The CDR3 DNA follows: TGCGCCAGCAGCTTGGCGGGGACCGGGGTGTCTGAAGCTTTCTTT.

There are many counts of this clonotype. The genes are TRBV12-3 or TRBV12-4 and TRBJ1-2, with D unclear. The CDR3 consists of 14 residues. Trimming left V 6 bases short and J 4 bases short, with 15 bases between. CDR3 sequence (DNA): TGTGCCAGCAGCCTTACGGGCACCGCCTATGGCTACACCTTC. This codes for CASSLTGTAYGYTF.

Remarks on this clonotype: This could be a read error, since a much larger clone is one nucleotide away. The genes are TRBV5-1 and TRBJ1-1; 7 bases map to TRBD1. CDR1 and CDR2 from the germline V gene are SGHRS and YFSETQ. CDR3 length: 15 amino acids. Trimming removed 1 base from V and 8 bases from J; junction bases left unmatched: 11. The DNA for the CDR3 is TGCGCCAGCAGCTTGCCTCTAGGGACAGTGGGGGAAGCTTTCTTT. Encoded protein: CASSLPLGTVGEAFF.

This clonotype was seen at least ten times. The J gene is TRBJ2-7, the V gene TRBV7-2; no reliable D call. The CDR3 has 16 amino acids. V lost 1 base, J lost 0 bases, and 13 bases lay in between. Germline V CDR1 and CDR2: SGHTA, FQGNSA. Here the CDR3 reads CASSLVGTHSSYEQYF. The DNA for the CDR3 is TGTGCCAGCAGCTTAGTAGGTACGCATAGCTCCTACGAGCAGTACTTC.

This clonotype has ten or more counts. The chain carries TRBV2 and TRBJ2-3; a weak D match, TRBD2 (6 bases). CDR3 size: 14 residues. Trimming took off 6 bases at V and 2 bases at J, with 12 bases between the two ends. The germline CDR1 and CDR2 sequences are SNHLY and FYNNEI. CDR3 protein: CASSWDFSTDTQYF. The DNA for the CDR3 is TGTGCCAGCAGCTGGGACTTTTCCACAGATACGCAGTATTTT.

The sample holds many counts of this clonotype. Because the CDR3's place on the DNA is in doubt, the DNA is left out and the CDR3 is given as listed by TCRdb. The rearrangement links TRBV15 to TRBJ2-1; the table's D call of TRBD2 was not tested on the DNA. Germline CDR1 LNHNV, CDR2 YYDKDF (reference sequence). The CDR3 has 19 amino acids, counting both end residues. CDR3 loop: CATSRVESSFGGGAPKEFF.

This clonotype was observed many times. CDR3 nucleotide sequence: TGCGCCAGCAGCTTGCAGCGGGGACCGGAGACCCAGTACTTC. Its translation: CASSLQRGPETQYF. The V gene is TRBV5-1, the J gene TRBJ2-5; TRBD2 matches 7 bases. The CDR3 is 14 amino acids. CDR1 is SGHRS and CDR2 is YFSETQ in the germline V gene. The J segment lost 5 bases and the V segment lost 1 base, leaving 5 bases of the junction unmatched.

This clonotype was seen at least ten times. The rearrangement joins TRBV28 to TRBJ2-5; TRBD2 agrees at 14 bases. Germline CDR1 and CDR2: MDHEN and SYDVKM. V lost 6 bases, J lost 5 bases, and 11 bases stayed unmatched. The CDR3 extends over 17 amino acids. This chain's CDR3 is CASSTSGTSGGRETQYF. As DNA, the CDR3 is TGTGCCAGCAGCACCTCCGGGACTAGCGGGGGTAGGGAGACCCAGTACTTC.

This clonotype was counted many times. The chain's CDR3 is CSVEGDSTDTQYF. The CDR3 nucleotides are TGCAGCGTTGAAGGGGATTCCACAGATACGCAGTATTTT. V usage is TRBV29-1 and J usage is TRBJ2-3; D not resolved. The CDR3 has 13 amino acids. V lost 1 base to trimming and J lost 2 bases, with 7 bases between them. CDR1 is SQVTM and CDR2 is ANQGSEA in the germline V gene.

This clonotype was observed many times. The rearrangement uses TRBV7-2 and TRBJ2-3; possible D gene TRBD1, 8 bases. V gave up 1 base and J gave up 4 bases, with 12 bases separating them. The CDR3 extends over 15 amino acids. Germline values: CDR1 SGHTA, CDR2 FQGNSA. CDR3 residues: CASSLEQGGADTQYF. CDR3 DNA sequence: TGTGCCAGCAGCTTAGAACAGGGGGGGGCAGATACGCAGTATTTT. Together with reference TRBV7-2 and TRBJ2-3, the CDR3 gives the full variable domain: GAGVSQSPSNKVTEKGKDVELRCDPISGHTALYWYRQSLGQGLEFLIYFQGNSAPDKSGLPSDRFSAERTGGSVSTLTIQRTQQEDSAVYLCASSLEQGGADTQYFGPGTRLTVL.

In this sample, this clonotype turned up many times. The chain couples TRBV5-1 to TRBJ1-5; D is unclear. CDR1 and CDR2 from the germline V gene are SGHRS and YFSETQ. The CDR3 loop spans 14 amino acids. Trimming stripped 0 bases from V and 6 bases from J, with 10 bases between. The CDR3 is CASSLDPDAQPQHF. CDR3 DNA sequence: TGCGCCAGCAGCTTGGATCCGGATGCTCAGCCCCAGCATTTT.

V is TRBV6-1 and J is TRBJ1-1, with a possible D match to TRBD1 (6 bases). The CDR3 has 16 amino acids. The V and J ends lost 6 bases and 1 base respectively, with 18 bases between them. Per germline, CDR1 MNHNS and CDR2 SASEGT. CDR3: CASSRRTKTGNTEAFF. The CDR3 DNA follows: TGTGCCAGCAGCCGCCGTACCAAGACAGGGAACACTGAAGCTTTCTTT.

This clonotype was seen ten or more times. CDR3 nucleotides: TGTGCCAGCAGTGGGACAGGGGACTATGGCTACACCTTC. This gives the protein CASSGTGDYGYTF. This chain uses TRBV5-5 with TRBJ1-2; 10 nucleotides agree with TRBD1. CDR3 size: 13 residues. Trimming cost V 5 bases and J 3 bases; bases outside gene matches: 1. The germline V gene encodes CDR1 SGHKS and CDR2 YYEKEE (reference sequence).

The table lists this clonotype with many counts. The J gene is TRBJ1-2, the V gene TRBV5-1, with TRBD1 as a possible D gene (5 bases). The ends were cut back, 0 bases at V and 0 bases at J, with 9 bases in the middle. This CDR3 spans 15 amino acids. Germline V gene data show CDR1 as SGHRS and CDR2 as YFSETQ. The CDR3 coding sequence is TGCGCCAGCAGCTTGGTCGGGACCGCTAACTATGGCTACACCTTC. This encodes CASSLVGTANYGYTF. Supplemented by reference TRBV5-1 and TRBJ1-2, the full variable domain reads KAGVTQTPRYLIKTRGQQVTLSCSPISGHRSVSWYQQTPGQGLQFLFEYFSETQRNKGNFPGRFSGRQFSNSRSEMNVSTLELGDSALYLCASSLVGTANYGYTFGSGTRLTVV.

This clonotype has at least ten counts. The chain employs TRBV29-1 and TRBJ1-1, with D tentatively TRBD1 (6 bases). Germline CDR1 and CDR2: SQVTM and ANQGSEA. V lost 3 bases and J 0 bases, leaving 20 bases between the germline ends. The CDR3 sequence is 17 residues long. CDR3 protein: CSVDLGGIGPMNTEAFF. The CDR3 DNA reads as TGCAGCGTTGACCTAGGGGGGATCGGTCCCATGAACACTGAAGCTTTCTTT.

As regards this clonotype: A much larger clone differs from this one at a single base, so this may be a read error. The chain recombines TRBV5-1 with TRBJ2-5; D is possibly TRBD2 (6 bases). This CDR3 is 16 amino acids long. Between the trimmed V and J ends, which lost 0 bases and 4 bases, there was a span of 16 bases. The germline CDR1 and CDR2 sequences are SGHRS and YFSETQ. Here the CDR3 DNA reads TGCGCCAGCAGCTTGGTCCCCCGACGGGGGATAGAGACCCAGTACTTC. Its translation: CASSLVPRRGIETQYF.

This clonotype was counted many times. V and J are TRBV20-1 and TRBJ2-1, with D perhaps matching TRBD1 (5 bases). CDR3 size: 14 residues. Germline V gene sequence: CDR1 DFQATT, CDR2 SNEGSKA (reference sequence). Trimming left V 1 base short and J 5 bases short, with 12 bases between. The chain's CDR3 is CSARGQGWDNEQFF. CDR3 DNA: TGCAGTGCTAGAGGGCAGGGATGGGACAATGAGCAGTTCTTC.

This clonotype was seen at least ten times. This chain connects TRBV2 to TRBJ2-3; no reliable D call. The V end was cut by 3 bases, the J end by 15 bases, with 10 bases between. The CDR3 totals 10 residues. Germline V lookup: CDR1 SNHLY, CDR2 FYNNEI. The CDR3 loop reads CASSERDSYF. The CDR3 coding sequence is TGTGCCAGCAGTGAGCGAGACTCTTATTTT. Full variable domain (remainder filled in from reference TRBV2 and TRBJ2-3): EPEVTQTPSHQVTQMGQEVILRCVPISNHLYFYWYRQILGQKVEFLVSFYNNEISEKSEIFDDQFSVERPDGSNFTLKIRSTKLEDSAMYFCASSERDSYFGPGTRLTVL.

This clonotype was seen repeatedly, ten times or more. J is TRBJ2-1 and V is TRBV5-6; TRBD2 matches at 10 bases. There are 17 residues in the CDR3. Trimming at V came to 3 bases and at J to 5 bases, leaving 11 bases not matched to a gene. Germline values: CDR1 SGHDT, CDR2 YYEEEE. The CDR3 DNA reads as TGTGCCAGCAGCTGGAGGGTTAGCGGGGGGCCGAACAATGAGCAGTTCTTC. This codes for CASSWRVSGGPNNEQFF.